One sample yielded the 24 T cell receptor beta chains listed below, sequenced in a study of T-cell reconstitution after alpha-beta-depleted transplantation in children. Molecular barcoding with unique molecular identifiers was used for the TCRbeta library. TCRdb passed the PCR reads through MiXCR, listing each CDR3 protein once. The sample carries a few hundred thousand distinct CDR3 sequences, about 18% recorded once. The source material was PBMCs from the stem cell graft donor, sampled from the stem cell graft. These receptors were obtained from a human donor who donated a stem cell graft to a child with acute lymphoblastic leukemia.

This clonotype showed up many times. This chain connects TRBV11-1 to TRBJ1-1, with D unresolved. The CDR3 is 13 amino acids. Per germline, CDR1 SGHAT and CDR2 FQDESV (reference sequence). Trimming cost V 3 bases and J 1 base, with 6 bases left between them. The CDR3 is CASSFGTNTEAFF. DNA for the CDR3: TGTGCCAGCAGCTTCGGCACGAACACTGAAGCTTTCTTT. Based on the CDR3 plus reference TRBV11-1 and TRBJ1-1, the full variable domain is EAEVAQSPRYKITEKSQAVAFWCDPISGHATLYWYRQILGQGPELLVQFQDESVVDDSQLPKDRFSAERLKGVDSTLKIQPAELGDSAMYLCASSFGTNTEAFFGQGTRLTVV.

The CDR3 DNA reads as TGTGCCAGCAGCCAAGCCGGGGCCGGGACCCAGTACTTC. Translated: CASSQAGAGTQYF. The rearrangement uses TRBV14 and TRBJ2-5; possibly TRBD1 or TRBD2 for D (5 bases each). Germline CDR1 is SGHDN and CDR2 is FVKESK. The germline V and J ends were trimmed by 1 base and 7 bases, with 10 bases remaining between them. CDR3 length: 13 amino acids.

This clonotype was found a few times. The chain is built from TRBV5-1 and TRBJ2-1; D unresolved. Per germline, CDR1 SGHRS and CDR2 YFSETQ. Trimming left V 2 bases short and J 7 bases short, with 7 bases between. The CDR3 totals 12 residues. CDR3 bases: TGCGCCAGCAGCTTAATCGTTAATGAGCAGTTCTTC. Translated: CASSLIVNEQFF.

This clonotype occurred a few times. The rearrangement joins TRBV20-1 to TRBJ1-2; 9 bases align to TRBD1. Germline trimming cut 1 base from V and 3 bases from J; bases unmatched to any gene: 6. The CDR3 is made up of 15 amino acids. CDR1 and CDR2 from the germline V gene are DFQATT and SNEGSKA (reference sequence). In nucleotides, the CDR3 is TGCAGTGCTAGAGCTCTGGGACAGGGTTACTATGGCTACACCTTC. Encoded protein: CSARALGQGYYGYTF.

This clonotype has only a few counts. V is TRBV5-1 and J is TRBJ2-3, with D possibly TRBD1 on 7 matching bases. The CDR3 length is 14 residues. V shed 3 bases and J shed 5 bases, with 13 bases lying between them. Germline CDR1 and CDR2: SGHRS and YFSETQ. The CDR3 DNA follows: TGCGCCAGCAGCTCACAGGGGCGGGAAGATACGCAGTATTTT. This encodes CASSSQGREDTQYF.

The chain links TRBV19 to TRBJ2-1, with TRBD2 identical over 7 bases. Germline CDR1 is LNHDA and CDR2 is SQIVND (reference sequence). This CDR3 contains 17 residues. J gave up 3 bases and V 6 bases, and 14 bases lay outside the gene matches. CDR3 DNA: TGTGCCAGTAGCCTCCTTCCCCCTAGCGGCAGCTACAATGAGCAGTTCTTC. Translation: CASSLLPPSGSYNEQFF.

This clonotype has a handful of counts. The genes are TRBV6-2 or TRBV6-3 and TRBJ1-2; 11 bases map to TRBD1. V dropped 6 bases and J dropped 4; count of bases not matched to a gene: 1. CDR3 length: 13 residues. From germline, CDR1 is MNHEY and CDR2 SVGEGT. Written as DNA, the CDR3 is TGTGCCAGCAGGGACAGGGGGCCCTATGGCTACACCTTC. Its translation is CASRDRGPYGYTF.

The chain has TRBV29-1 and TRBJ2-1, with D possibly being TRBD1 or TRBD2 (5 bases each). Looked up from germline, CDR1 is SQVTM and CDR2 is ANQGSEA. The CDR3 totals 14 residues. V lost 8 bases and J 8 bases, leaving 22 bases between the germline ends. CDR3 residues: CSTWDLVSGDEQFF. Written as DNA, the CDR3 is TGCAGCACATGGGACCTAGTCTCTGGGGATGAGCAGTTCTTC.

The J gene is TRBJ2-7, the V gene TRBV5-1; D is unresolved. CDR3 size: 16 residues. Trimming left V 0 bases short and J 2 bases short, with 15 bases between. The germline V gene has CDR1 SGHRS and CDR2 YFSETQ. CDR3 sequence reads: CASSLAVVGPTYEQYF. The DNA of the CDR3 is TGCGCCAGCAGCTTGGCCGTGGTCGGGCCGACCTACGAGCAGTACTTC.

The chain links TRBV9 to TRBJ2-1, with TRBD2 matching over 9 bases. The germline V gene encodes CDR1 SGDLS and CDR2 YYNGEE. J lost 1 base, V lost 2 bases, and 1 base had no gene match. The CDR3 loop spans 15 amino acids. CDR3 amino acids: CASSVSGRSYNEQFF. In DNA, the CDR3 is TGTGCCAGCAGCGTGAGCGGGAGGTCCTACAATGAGCAGTTCTTC.

This clonotype was seen a few times. V usage is TRBV7-2 and J usage is TRBJ2-7; D ambiguous. Germline V gene sequence: CDR1 SGHTA, CDR2 FQGNSA. CDR3 size: 12 residues. V dropped 4 bases and J dropped 10 bases, with 14 bases sitting between them. The chain's CDR3 is CASSSTTREQYF. The DNA of the CDR3 is TGTGCCAGCAGCTCGACAACTCGAGAACAGTACTTC.

The chain combines TRBV19 with TRBJ1-1; no firm D call. V was pared by 7 bases and J by 3 bases, with 12 bases between. Germline V gives CDR1 LNHDA, CDR2 SQIVND (reference sequence). The CDR3 totals 13 residues. The CDR3 protein is CASTGDTHTEAFF. The CDR3 DNA reads as TGTGCCAGTACGGGCGACACTCACACTGAAGCTTTCTTT.

This clonotype appeared a few times. V and J are TRBV5-1 and TRBJ1-1; TRBD1 matches at 8 bases. CDR3 length: 16 amino acids. Germline loops: CDR1 SGHRS, CDR2 YFSETQ. Trimming at V came to 3 bases and at J to 5 bases, leaving 12 bases not matched to a gene. The CDR3 protein is CASSWMGRGPRTEAFF. The CDR3 nucleotides read TGCGCCAGCAGCTGGATGGGCAGGGGGCCTCGAACTGAAGCTTTCTTT. Complete variable domain (other parts from reference TRBV5-1 and TRBJ1-1): KAGVTQTPRYLIKTRGQQVTLSCSPISGHRSVSWYQQTPGQGLQFLFEYFSETQRNKGNFPGRFSGRQFSNSRSEMNVSTLELGDSALYLCASSWMGRGPRTEAFFGQGTRLTVV.

In this sample, this clonotype turned up a few times. The CDR3 here is CASSLEVAGLEQYF. CDR3 coding DNA: TGTGCCAGCAGCTTAGAAGTAGCGGGCCTTGAGCAGTACTTC. The chain combines TRBV7-2 with TRBJ2-7; TRBD2 matches 7 bases. Germline V gives CDR1 SGHTA, CDR2 FQGNSA. With 1 base clipped from V and 7 bases from J, the junction kept 7 bases outside the gene matches. This CDR3 is 14 amino acids long.

The chain joins TRBV5-5 to TRBJ1-2; no firm D call. The CDR3 is 13 amino acids. The V end was cut by 1 base, the J end by 6 bases, with 10 bases between. CDR1 and CDR2 (germline): SGHKS, YYEKEE (reference sequence). DNA of the CDR3: TGTGCCAGCAGCTTGATTGGAGGGAATGGCTACACCTTC. Its translation: CASSLIGGNGYTF. Full variable domain (remainder filled in from reference TRBV5-5 and TRBJ1-2): DAGVTQSPTHLIKTRGQQVTLRCSPISGHKSVSWYQQVLGQGPQFIFQYYEKEERGRGNFPDRFSARQFPNYSSELNVNALLLGDSALYLCASSLIGGNGYTFGSGTRLTVV.

To note about this clonotype: This CDR3 is missing its conserved last phenylalanine or tryptophan, likely due to a read error. The V and J genes are TRBV12-3 or TRBV12-4 and TRBJ1-5; D gene ambiguous. Trimming shortened V by 8 bases and J by 4 bases, and 12 bases separated the two germline ends. The CDR3 contains 13 residues. The CDR3 nucleotides read TGTGCCAGCGCGGCAGGAGCGAATCAGCCCCAGCATTTG. Residues: CASAAGANQPQHL.

This clonotype was seen repeatedly, ten times or more. The chain carries TRBV29-1 and TRBJ2-1; 10 bases match TRBD2. This CDR3 has 14 amino acids. Germline CDR1 reads SQVTM; CDR2 reads ANQGSEA. Trimming removed 2 bases from V and 4 bases from J; junction bases left unmatched: 2. CDR3 sequence (DNA): TGCAGCGTTGAAATAGCGGGAGGTTACAATGAGCAGTTCTTC. This translates into CSVEIAGGYNEQFF.

J is TRBJ2-3 and V is TRBV7-9; D perhaps matches TRBD2 (5 bases). The CDR3 is 17 residues long. From germline, CDR1 is SEHNR and CDR2 FQNEAQ (reference sequence). With 0 bases removed from V and 2 bases from J, the gap between germline ends came to 15 bases. Here the CDR3 reads CASSLARGGSTTDTQYF. In DNA form, the CDR3 reads TGTGCCAGCAGCTTAGCGCGCGGAGGTAGCACCACAGATACGCAGTATTTT.

The sample holds a few counts of this clonotype. The chain links TRBV12-3 or TRBV12-4 to TRBJ1-1; weak D call: TRBD1 (5 bases). Deletions cut 7 bases from V and 2 bases from J, with 20 bases between. CDR3 length equals 16 residues. CDR3 residues: CASILSPGALNTEAFF. The DNA of the CDR3 is TGTGCCAGCATCCTCTCGCCCGGGGCTCTTAACACTGAAGCTTTCTTT.

This clonotype was counted between two and nine times. This rearrangement joins TRBV18 to TRBJ2-7, with 8 bases identical to TRBD2. The CDR3 contains 18 residues. Germline loops: CDR1 KGHSH, CDR2 LQKENI. V lost 5 bases and J lost 0; bases outside the gene matches: 15. In DNA, the CDR3 is TGTGCCAGCTCAAGTGGTAGCGGGATGCCCGGGAGCTCCTACGAGCAGTACTTC. Translating it yields CASSSGSGMPGSSYEQYF.

This clonotype was picked up a small number of times. The rearrangement uses TRBV7-2 and TRBJ2-7, with a weak D call TRBD1 (8 bases). Germline V gene lookup returns CDR1 SGHTA and CDR2 FQGNSA. With 4 bases removed from V and 1 base from J, the gap between germline ends came to 14 bases. This CDR3 region has 15 residues. The CDR3 DNA is TGTGCCAGCAGCTGGATACAGGGGGGGTCCTACGAGCAGTACTTC. This codes for CASSWIQGGSYEQYF. Complete variable domain (other parts from reference TRBV7-2 and TRBJ2-7): GAGVSQSPSNKVTEKGKDVELRCDPISGHTALYWYRQSLGQGLEFLIYFQGNSAPDKSGLPSDRFSAERTGGSVSTLTIQRTQQEDSAVYLCASSWIQGGSYEQYFGPGTRLTVT.

The chain joins TRBV6-2 or TRBV6-3 to TRBJ2-7; a weak D match, TRBD2 (6 bases). Looked up from germline, CDR1 is MNHEY and CDR2 is SVGEGT. Trimming removed 2 bases at V and 4 bases at J, with 15 bases between. CDR3 length: 15 residues. CDR3 sequence reads: CASSYPRDLIYEQYF. In DNA, the CDR3 is TGTGCCAGCAGTTACCCCCGGGACTTAATATACGAGCAGTACTTC.

The rearrangement joins TRBV7-6 to TRBJ2-5; TRBD1 matches at 11 bases. The V segment lost 2 bases and the J segment 10 bases; nucleotides outside the gene matches: 9. The CDR3 extends over 15 amino acids. Looked up from germline, CDR1 is SGHVS and CDR2 is FNYEAQ. This CDR3 is CASSLKDRGQGGQYF. The CDR3 DNA reads TGTGCCAGCAGCTTAAAGGACAGGGGGCAAGGGGGCCAGTACTTC.

The chain links TRBV9 to TRBJ2-5; 11 positions agree with TRBD2. Germline-derived CDR1 and CDR2 are SGDLS and YYNGEE. The CDR3 is made up of 17 amino acids. The V gene end was trimmed by 4 bases and the J gene end by 3 bases; junction bases not matched to a gene: 11. Here the CDR3 reads CASSSNILAGGEETQYF. Written as DNA, the CDR3 is TGTGCCAGCAGCTCCAACATCCTAGCGGGAGGAGAAGAGACCCAGTACTTC.